The 29 T cell receptor beta chains below come from one sample, sequenced in a study of post-analysis software for immune sequencing data. Broader study findings: TRBV5-6, TRBV5-1 and TRBV20-1 belonged to a set of five TRBV segments that were more frequent in patients than controls.

Researchers reported that TCR beta cDNA libraries carried unique molecular identifiers. One entry per CDR3 protein, called by TCRdb with MiXCR from the PCR reads. The repertoire includes fewer than 850,000 distinct CDR3 sequences, 46% of them detected once, and roughly 4.4% sits in the top ten. No antigen has been assigned to these receptors. Sequencing was performed on blood. Receptors originate from a girl under 18 with multiple sclerosis.

This clonotype has just a few counts. The junction differs from germline at one of its ends, possibly a read error. The chain links TRBV7-2 to TRBJ1-5; 9 nucleotides align to TRBD1. There are 16 residues in the CDR3. The germline V gene encodes CDR1 SGHTA and CDR2 FQGNSA. Here the CDR3 reads CAGSSKGQGGIQPQHF. The CDR3 DNA follows: TGTGCCGGCAGCTCGAAGGGACAGGGTGGTATTCAGCCCCAGCATTTT.

This chain connects TRBV20-1 to TRBJ2-5; 7 bases agree with TRBD2. The J call is uncertain, as TRBJ2-7 better fits the DNA end. CDR3 size: 14 residues. Germline V gene sequence: CDR1 DFQATT, CDR2 SNEGSKA (reference sequence). Here the CDR3 reads CSAMGPSGSYEQYF. Written as DNA, the CDR3 is TGCAGTGCTATGGGGCCTAGCGGCTCCTACGAGCAGTACTTC.

In the case of this clonotype: One junction end does not reproduce the germline sequence, and a read error may be involved. The rearrangement links TRBV24-1 to TRBJ2-7, with D possibly being TRBD2 (7 bases). The length of the CDR3 is 14 residues. Germline loops: CDR1 KGHDR, CDR2 SFDVKD. Written as DNA, the CDR3 is TGTGCCACGAGTGGGGGCGCGGGAGCGGGAGAGCAGTACTTC. Translated: CATSGGAGAGEQYF.

This clonotype was counted once. This sequence joins TRBV6-5 and TRBJ2-3; D possibly matches TRBD1 or TRBD2 (5 bases each). V lost 0 bases to trimming and J lost 1 base, with 8 bases between them. Germline CDR1 MNHEY, CDR2 SVGAGI. CDR3 length: 15 residues. The CDR3 DNA is TGTGCCAGCAGTTACTCAGAGGGACGCACAGATACGCAGTATTTT. Translation: CASSYSEGRTDTQYF.

The chain couples TRBV29-1 to TRBJ1-2; no definite D call. The CDR3 runs to 12 residues. Trimming removed 6 bases at V and 0 bases at J, with 8 bases between. CDR1 is SQVTM and CDR2 is ANQGSEA in the germline V gene. CDR3 sequence: CSVRNTNYGYTF. The CDR3 DNA reads TGCAGCGTCCGGAACACTAACTATGGCTACACCTTC.

The chain carries TRBV20-1 and TRBJ2-7; tentative D call: TRBD1 (6 bases). The CDR3 loop spans 14 amino acids. Germline V gene lookup returns CDR1 DFQATT and CDR2 SNEGSKA (reference sequence). The V end lost 5 bases, the J end lost 2 bases, and 16 bases lay between the germline ends. The CDR3 here is CSASPGQGPYEQYF. In nucleotides, the CDR3 is TGCAGTGCTTCTCCCGGGCAGGGGCCCTACGAGCAGTACTTC.

The sample holds a few counts of this clonotype. The J gene is TRBJ2-2, the V gene TRBV5-1; a weak D match, TRBD2 (6 bases). Germline V CDR1 and CDR2: SGHRS, YFSETQ. Trimming took off 4 bases at V and 4 bases at J, with 20 bases between the two ends. The CDR3 runs to 17 residues. The CDR3 spells CASSGSLAITITGELFF. Here the CDR3 DNA reads TGCGCCAGCAGCGGCAGTCTAGCGATTACTATCACCGGGGAGCTGTTTTTT.

The chain employs TRBV13 and TRBJ2-1, with D possibly being TRBD2 (5 bases). Trimming left V 6 bases short and J 8 bases short, with 26 bases between. Per germline, CDR1 PRHDT and CDR2 FYEKMQ (reference sequence). This CDR3 comprises 17 residues. CDR3 sequence reads: CASRPWPPGRVSDEQFF. For the CDR3, the DNA is TGTGCCAGCAGACCGTGGCCACCCGGGCGGGTGAGTGATGAGCAGTTCTTC.

This clonotype was detected a few times. The chain combines TRBV3-1 with TRBJ2-4, with TRBD1 matching 9 bases. With 0 bases clipped from V and 0 bases from J, the junction kept 6 bases outside the gene matches. There are 18 residues in the CDR3. Germline V gives CDR1 LGHDT, CDR2 YNNKEL (reference sequence). CDR3 loop: CASSQDRRGQGAKNIQYF. CDR3 bases: TGTGCCAGCAGCCAAGATCGGAGGGGACAGGGAGCCAAAAACATTCAGTACTTC.

V gene TRBV5-1 combines with J gene TRBJ2-5; possibly TRBD2 for D (6 bases). Germline CDR1 reads SGHRS; CDR2 reads YFSETQ. Trimming stripped 5 bases from V and 1 base from J, with 15 bases between. The length of the CDR3 is 15 residues. The CDR3: CASSWDLTLQETQYF. In DNA form, the CDR3 reads TGCGCCAGCAGTTGGGACTTAACCCTCCAAGAGACCCAGTACTTC. Full variable domain (outside the CDR3, taken from reference TRBV5-1 and TRBJ2-5): KAGVTQTPRYLIKTRGQQVTLSCSPISGHRSVSWYQQTPGQGLQFLFEYFSETQRNKGNFPGRFSGRQFSNSRSEMNVSTLELGDSALYLCASSWDLTLQETQYFGPGTRLLVL.

This chain uses TRBV21-1 with TRBJ1-1; the D call of TRBD1 is as the table states it, not checked on the DNA. TRBV21-1 is given as a pseudogene. This CDR3 is 14 amino acids long. CDR3 DNA sequence: TGTGCCAGCAGCAAACGGGACAGGGTCACTGAAGCTTTCTTT. This codes for CASSKRDRVTEAFF.

The chain has TRBV7-9 and TRBJ1-6; 8 nucleotides align to TRBD1. V gave up 5 bases and J gave up 6 bases; unmatched junction bases: 3. The CDR3 totals 14 residues. Germline V gene sequence: CDR1 SEHNR, CDR2 FQNEAQ (reference sequence). The CDR3 region has the DNA TGTGCCAGCAGCCGGGACAGGCTTAATTCACCCCTCCACTTT. It translates to CASSRDRLNSPLHF.

The rearrangement links TRBV10-3 to TRBJ2-1; TRBD2 matches 7 bases. The CDR3 is made up of 18 amino acids. CDR1 and CDR2 from the germline V gene are ENHRY and SYGVKD. V shed 0 bases, J shed 5 bases, and the junction held 13 bases outside the gene matches. The CDR3 loop is CAISESRAGRSRDNEQFF. CDR3 DNA: TGTGCCATCAGTGAGTCGAGAGCGGGGAGATCGAGGGACAATGAGCAGTTCTTC.

This sequence joins TRBV3-1 and TRBJ1-1, with a tentative D call TRBD1 (6 bases). Deletions cut 5 bases from V and 9 bases from J, with 19 bases between. Germline-derived CDR1 and CDR2 are LGHDT and YNNKEL (reference sequence). The CDR3 totals 14 residues. The CDR3 protein is CASSLAGDKTQAFF. CDR3 bases: TGTGCCAGCAGCTTAGCAGGGGATAAGACTCAAGCTTTCTTT. The full variable domain, its missing parts supplied by reference TRBV3-1 and TRBJ1-1, is DTAVSQTPKYLVTQMGNDKSIKCEQNLGHDTMYWYKQDSKKFLKIMFSYNNKELIINETVPNRFSPKSPDKAHLNLHINSLELGDSAVYFCASSLAGDKTQAFFGQGTRLTVV.

This clonotype occurred a few times. The CDR3 spells CASSVDPASGRSTDTQYF. For the CDR3, the DNA is TGTGCCAGCAGCGTAGACCCGGCTAGCGGGAGGTCCACAGATACGCAGTATTTT. The J gene is TRBJ2-3, the V gene TRBV9; 11 bases fit TRBD2. The ends lost 0 bases at V and 2 bases at J; junction bases unmatched: 8. Germline V gene data show CDR1 as SGDLS and CDR2 as YYNGEE. The CDR3 sequence is 18 residues long. Full variable domain (missing parts from reference TRBV9 and TRBJ2-3): DSGVTQTPKHLITATGQRVTLRCSPRSGDLSVYWYQQSLDQGLQFLIQYYNGEERAKGNILERFSAQQFPDLHSELNLSSLELGDSALYFCASSVDPASGRSTDTQYFGPGTRLTVL.

Ten or more counts support this clonotype. The rearrangement uses TRBV20-1 and TRBJ2-1; 13 bases are shared with TRBD2. The CDR3 is 13 residues long. Trimming removed 6 bases from V and 10 bases from J; junction bases left unmatched: 6. The germline gives CDR1 DFQATT, CDR2 SNEGSKA (reference sequence). The CDR3 loop reads CSASGLAGNEQFF. Written as DNA, the CDR3 is TGCAGTGCATCGGGACTAGCGGGAAACGAGCAGTTCTTC.

The CDR3 DNA is TGCGCCAGCAGCCAGGGGAGCAATGAGCAGTTCTTC. Protein: CASSQGSNEQFF. This sequence joins TRBV4-3 and TRBJ2-1; D may be TRBD2 (5 bases). Germline CDR1 and CDR2: LGHNA and YSLEER. This CDR3 contains 12 residues. V was clipped by 3 bases and J by 6 bases, with 6 bases between them.

This clonotype was picked up a small number of times. This chain connects TRBV24-1 to TRBJ2-1; TRBD1 is a possible D gene (5 bases). V was clipped by 5 bases and J by 6 bases, with 13 bases between them. Looked up from germline, CDR1 is KGHDR and CDR2 is SFDVKD. This CDR3 spans 14 amino acids. CDR3 residues: CATSGRANTNEQFF. CDR3 coding DNA: TGTGCCACCAGTGGCAGGGCGAACACCAATGAGCAGTTCTTC.

The chain couples TRBV6-2 or TRBV6-3 to TRBJ2-1; 16 nucleotides match TRBD2. CDR3 length: 17 residues. Looked up from germline, CDR1 is MNHEY and CDR2 is SVGEGT. The J segment lost 8 bases and the V segment lost 7 bases, leaving 11 bases of the junction unmatched. The CDR3 DNA sequence: TGTGCCAGCACCCGTGGGACTAGCGGGAGGGGACGAGATGAGCAGTTCTTC. This gives the protein CASTRGTSGRGRDEQFF.

This clonotype occurred a few times. The chain combines TRBV12-3 or TRBV12-4 with TRBJ1-2, with a tentative D call TRBD1 (5 bases). The V end lost 4 bases, the J end lost 6 bases, and 21 bases lay between the germline ends. This CDR3 comprises 16 residues. The CDR3 is CASSSSPGGDRDGYTF. The CDR3 coding sequence is TGTGCCAGCAGTTCCTCCCCGGGAGGGGACCGGGATGGCTACACCTTC.

CDR3 in amino acids: CASSYGTAEQFF. The DNA of the CDR3 is TGTGCCAGCAGTTACGGGACAGCTGAGCAGTTCTTC. V usage is TRBV6-6 and J usage is TRBJ2-1; 7 positions agree with TRBD1. The V and J ends lost 2 bases and 9 bases, in that order; junction bases with no gene match: 1. Germline V gene lookup returns CDR1 MNHNY and CDR2 SVGAGI (reference sequence). This CDR3 spans 12 amino acids.

V is TRBV12-3 or TRBV12-4 and J is TRBJ2-7; possibly TRBD1 for D (6 bases). The J call is uncertain, as TRBJ2-5 better fits the DNA end. The CDR3 has 14 residues. CDR3 amino acids: CASSHDRYQETQYF. In DNA, the CDR3 is TGTGCCAGCAGTCACGACAGGTACCAAGAGACCCAGTACTTC.

This clonotype has just a few counts. This chain joins TRBV10-3 and TRBJ1-1; tentatively, D is TRBD1 (5 bases). From germline, CDR1 is ENHRY and CDR2 SYGVKD. CDR3 length equals 14 residues. V was trimmed by 3 bases and J by 0 bases, leaving 8 bases between them. CDR3 nucleotides: TGTGCCATCAGTGACGGCAGGGTGAACACTGAAGCTTTCTTT. It codes for CAISDGRVNTEAFF.

The chain uses TRBV11-2 and TRBJ1-4; 7 nucleotides line up with TRBD1. Germline V CDR1 and CDR2: SGHAT, FQNNGV. This CDR3 spans 16 amino acids. With V trimmed by 4 bases and J by 12 bases, 17 bases remained unmatched. Written as DNA, the CDR3 is TGTGCCAGCAGCTCACTATGGGACCACAGGGGAGGGCAACTGTTTTTT. The encoded protein is CASSSLWDHRGGQLFF.

V gene TRBV29-1 combines with J gene TRBJ2-5; possibly TRBD2 for D (6 bases). TRBJ2-7 matches the DNA end more closely, so the J call is doubtful. This CDR3 comprises 12 residues. Germline V gives CDR1 SQVTM, CDR2 ANQGSEA. CDR3 protein: CSVAGGLDEQYF. In nucleotides, the CDR3 is TGCAGCGTTGCCGGGGGTCTCGACGAGCAGTACTTC.

Notes on this clonotype: The junction shows a germline mismatch at one end, possibly a read error. The V gene is TRBV7-2, the J gene TRBJ2-5; D is unclear. Germline values: CDR1 SGHTA, CDR2 FQGNSA. CDR3 length: 12 amino acids. This chain's CDR3 is CASSLDLEAQYF. The CDR3 region has the DNA TGTGCCAGCAGCTTAGATTTAGAGGCCCAGTACTTC. The variable domain in full, completed from reference TRBV7-2 and TRBJ2-5, reads GAGVSQSPSNKVTEKGKDVELRCDPISGHTALYWYRQSLGQGLEFLIYFQGNSAPDKSGLPSDRFSAERTGGSVSTLTIQRTQQEDSAVYLCASSLDLEAQYFGPGTRLLVL.

This clonotype was recorded many times. The V call is TRBV10-3, the J call TRBJ2-1; TRBD2 aligns across 13 bases. Germline CDR1 reads ENHRY; CDR2 reads SYGVKD. V was clipped by 4 bases and J by 3 bases; unmatched bases: 9. The CDR3 covers 18 residues. CDR3 residues: CAISVDWGLAGIYNEQFF. The CDR3 DNA reads TGTGCCATCAGTGTAGATTGGGGACTAGCGGGAATCTACAATGAGCAGTTCTTC.

The chain uses TRBV15 and TRBJ2-1, with 9 positions matching TRBD2. The CDR3 totals 14 residues. Germline CDR1 reads LNHNV; CDR2 reads YYDKDF (reference sequence). The J segment lost 6 bases and the V segment lost 0 bases, leaving 0 bases of the junction unmatched. As DNA, the CDR3 is TGTGCCACCAGCAGAGATAGCGGGAGCAATGAGCAGTTCTTC. Translated, it gives CATSRDSGSNEQFF.

V gene TRBV9 combines with J gene TRBJ1-2, with D possibly being TRBD1 (5 bases). CDR3 length equals 14 residues. V gave up 0 bases and J gave up 6 bases, with 12 bases separating them. CDR1 and CDR2 from the germline V gene are SGDLS and YYNGEE. This chain's CDR3 is CASSVVEGIHGYTF. The CDR3, as DNA: TGTGCCAGCAGCGTAGTTGAGGGGATTCATGGCTACACCTTC.